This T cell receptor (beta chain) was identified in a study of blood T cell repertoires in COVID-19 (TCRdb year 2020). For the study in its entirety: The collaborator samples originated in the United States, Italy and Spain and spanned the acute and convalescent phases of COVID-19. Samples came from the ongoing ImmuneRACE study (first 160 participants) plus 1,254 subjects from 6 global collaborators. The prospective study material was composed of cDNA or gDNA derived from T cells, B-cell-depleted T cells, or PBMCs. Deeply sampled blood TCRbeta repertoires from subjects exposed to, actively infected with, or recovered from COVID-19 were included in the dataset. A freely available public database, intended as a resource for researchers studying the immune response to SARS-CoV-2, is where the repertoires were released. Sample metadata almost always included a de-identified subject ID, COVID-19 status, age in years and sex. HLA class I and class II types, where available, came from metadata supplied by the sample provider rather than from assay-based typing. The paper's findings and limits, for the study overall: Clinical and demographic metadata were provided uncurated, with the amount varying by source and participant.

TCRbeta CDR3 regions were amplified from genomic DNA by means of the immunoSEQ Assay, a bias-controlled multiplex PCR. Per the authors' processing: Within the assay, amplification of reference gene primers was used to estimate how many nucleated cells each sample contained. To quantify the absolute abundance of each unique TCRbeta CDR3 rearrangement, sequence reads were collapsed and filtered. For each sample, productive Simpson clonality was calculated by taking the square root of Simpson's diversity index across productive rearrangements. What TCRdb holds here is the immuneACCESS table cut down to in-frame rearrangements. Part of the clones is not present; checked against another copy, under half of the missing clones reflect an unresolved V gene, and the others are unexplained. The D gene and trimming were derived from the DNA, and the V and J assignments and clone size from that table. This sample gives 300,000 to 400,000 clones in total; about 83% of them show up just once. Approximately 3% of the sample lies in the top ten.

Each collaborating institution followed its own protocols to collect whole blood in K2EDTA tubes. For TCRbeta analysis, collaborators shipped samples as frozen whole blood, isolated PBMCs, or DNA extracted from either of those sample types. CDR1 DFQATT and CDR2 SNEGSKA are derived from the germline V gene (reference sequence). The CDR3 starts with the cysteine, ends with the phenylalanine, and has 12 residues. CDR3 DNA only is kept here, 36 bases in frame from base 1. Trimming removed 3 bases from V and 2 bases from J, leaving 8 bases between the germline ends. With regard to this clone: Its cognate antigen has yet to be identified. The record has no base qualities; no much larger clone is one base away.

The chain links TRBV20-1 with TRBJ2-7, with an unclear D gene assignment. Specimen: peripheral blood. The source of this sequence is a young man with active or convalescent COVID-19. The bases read TGCAGTGCTAGTCTAGGTCCCTACGAGCAGTACTTC. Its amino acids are CSASLGPYEQYF.